This T cell receptor beta chain was captured in a study of a mutant IDH1 vaccine in newly diagnosed glioma (dated by TCRdb to the early 2020s). Regarding the complete study: The roughly 32 treated patients were approximately 62% male and roughly 40% female, with a mean age of roughly 40 years. Peripheral blood samples were drawn at six visits, namely V03 (baseline), V05, V07, V10, V12 and V13. Longitudinal TCRB deep sequencing was done for roughly 23 treated patients, wherever samples were available for exploratory analyses. Before enrollment, patients had received standard therapy of radiotherapy alone, temozolomide alone, or radiochemotherapy with temozolomide; most received the combination.

The receptor library was made with the immunoSEQ multiplex PCR assay. Following the manufacturer's protocol, the hsTCRB Kit was used to amplify rearranged TCR beta chain sequences. TCRB libraries were sequenced on an Illumina MiSeq. Concerning the study's data processing: Demultiplexing, trimming and gene mapping were performed with the kit vendor's proprietary platform. Sourced from immuneACCESS, this table was stored by TCRdb with only in-frame sequences that have V and J called. A share of the clones is absent; for the studies checked, an unresolved V gene accounts for under half, and the remainder has no known explanation. For V, J and clone size, that table is used; D and trimming come from the DNA. In all, the sample holds around 87,000 clones, and roughly 85% of those were seen once. The ten top clones hold around 7% of the sample. Here is what the overall study found, with its caveats: The authors stated that sample limitations prevented analyses of patient blood samples from being reproduced. Immune responses induced by the vaccine were seen in around 93% of patients across multiple MHC alleles. Pseudoprogression appeared unrelated to alterations in the top peripheral T cell clonotypes detected by TCRB sequencing. Selection of PBMC samples for TCRB deep sequencing was based on availability.

Sample time point, as interpreted from the label and publication: baseline, week 1 (first vaccination visit). The sample's treatment or condition label, in plain terms: pre-vaccination baseline after standard-of-care therapy. Newly diagnosed WHO grade 3 or 4 IDH1-mutant astrocytomas showing loss of nuclear ATRX were present in the donors. The samples were drawn from NOA16, a multicentre, single-arm, open-label phase I trial in Germany that tested a mutant IDH1 peptide vaccine in humans for the first time. Visit V03 blood draws served as the baseline sample for immunogenicity testing. The DNeasy Blood and Tissue Kit was used to extract genomic DNA from EDTA blood for TCRB sequencing. CDR1 is given as SEHNR and CDR2 as FQNEAQ, both from the germline V gene (reference sequence). The germline ends are 10 bases apart after V is trimmed by 0 bases and J by 4 bases. The CDR3 covers 15 residues, taking in both the cysteine and the phenylalanine. This entry keeps only the CDR3 DNA: 45 bases, framed from base 1.

This clone showed up just a few times. This receptor's antigen is unknown. Within one base of it there is no much larger clone, and no base qualities were kept. Sequencing was performed on PBMCs, taken from a glioma patient treated with radiotherapy, temozolomide or both. The sequence links TRBV7-9 to TRBJ1-5, with the identity of the D gene unclear. The sequence derives from a woman in her 50s with glioma. The DNA sequence reads TGTGCCAGCAGCTTAGCCGAAGGGAAGAATCAGCCCCAGCATTTT. Its translation is CASSLAEGKNQPQHF. The CDR3, completed at both ends by the reference TRBV7-9 and TRBJ1-5 genes, gives the full variable domain DTGVSQNPRHKITKRGQNVTFRCDPISEHNRLYWYRQTLGQGPEFLTYFQNEAQLEKSRLLSDRFSAERPKGSFSTLEIQRTEQGDSAMYLCASSLAEGKNQPQHFGDGTRLSIL.